This section outlines one T cell receptor beta chain sequence together with its context. The antigen is not known. These data originate in a study of identical twins. Germline loops: CDR1 SGHRS, CDR2 YFSETQ. Trimming shortened V by 5 bases and J by 0 bases, and 9 bases separated the two germline ends. The CDR3 is 14 amino acids. Study observations and caveats: Abundant beta clonotypes from cord blood bore fewer insertions; memory repertoires lacked this pattern. Twins' excess sharing was less marked for out-of-frame beta sequences.

No donor was unhealthy or non-Caucasian. Template switching supplied a universal primer site; unique molecular identifiers were carried on the cDNA. MiXCR, run by TCRdb on the 5' RACE reads, gives a single entry per CDR3 protein. The repertoire holds about 430,000 distinct CDR3 sequences, roughly 20% seen once, with roughly 12% in the top ten. V gene TRBV5-1 combines with J gene TRBJ2-4; D remains unclear. This TCR was sampled from a man aged 50 to 59 in good health. What was sequenced was naive T cells sorted from blood. CDR3 DNA: TGCGCCAGCAGTGACCATTTAGCCAAAAACATTCAGTACTTC. This gives the protein CASSDHLAKNIQYF.